The rows below give T cell receptor beta chains drawn from one sample of a study of breast tumors, draining lymph nodes, adjacent tissues. TCRdb called the multiplex PCR reads again in MiXCR, with one record for every CDR3 protein. The sample includes roughly 120,000 distinct CDR3 sequences, 15% to 20% of them seen just once. The sample comprised axillary lymph node tissue. The source of these receptors is a female donor with breast cancer. Some clones in this sample may be carry-over from other donors' samples. Each CDR3 is given with its conserved first and last residue. A D gene is named only where the DNA matches it firmly. Some rows have no size entry. The others give once, few or many, or a class for an expanded clone.

-	TRBV7-9	TRBD1	TRBJ1-1	CASSPSGTGGEAFF	TGTGCCAGCAGCCCTTCTGGGACAGGGGGCGAAGCTTTCTTT
many	TRBV7-3	TRBD2	TRBJ2-3	CASSLQAGGPGTQYF	TGTGCCAGCAGCTTACAAGCGGGGGGGCCAGGTACGCAGTATTTT
many	TRBV19	-	TRBJ2-2	CASRRGVGNTGELFF	TGTGCCAGTAGAAGGGGGGTAGGGAACACCGGGGAGCTGTTTTTT
many	TRBV20-1	TRBD2	TRBJ2-1	CSATSLAGGLKNEQFF	TGCAGTGCTACGTCGCTAGCGGGAGGCCTTAAGAATGAGCAGTTCTTC
many	TRBV19	TRBD1	TRBJ1-2	CASSTLTGEKGHGYTF	TGTGCCAGTAGTACCCTGACAGGGGAGAAAGGTCATGGCTACACCTTC
many	TRBV9	-	TRBJ2-2	CASSVGAESTGELFF	TGTGCCAGCAGCGTAGGGGCGGAATCCACCGGGGAGCTGTTTTTT
many	TRBV20-1	-	TRBJ2-5	CSAKLDWETQYF	TGCAGTGCTAAACTAGATTGGGAGACCCAGTACTTC
few	TRBV3-1	TRBD2	TRBJ2-3	CASSPPPGLAGVGDTQYF	TGTGCCAGCAGCCCCCCCCCGGGACTAGCGGGAGTTGGTGATACGCAGTATTTT
many	TRBV25-1	-	TRBJ1-5	CASSESDFGSQHF	TGTGCCAGCAGTGAAAGCGATTTCGGGTCCCAGCATTTT
many	TRBV7-3	-	TRBJ2-1	CASSLQGSYNEQFF	TGTGCCAGCAGCTTACAGGGGTCCTACAATGAGCAGTTCTTC
-	TRBV7-6	TRBD1	TRBJ2-4	CASSLGSGTGAVQYF	TGTGCCAGCAGCTTAGGGTCCGGGACAGGGGCCGTTCAGTACTTC
many	TRBV6-6	TRBD2	TRBJ2-7	CASSLSGTNYEQYF	TGTGCCAGCAGCCTTAGCGGGACCAACTACGAGCAGTACTTC
many	TRBV19	-	TRBJ1-2	CASSIAQGGYGYTF	TGTGCCAGTAGTATAGCTCAAGGGGGCTATGGCTACACCTTC
many	TRBV10-3	-	TRBJ2-7	CAISENPGTSYEQYF	TGTGCCATCAGTGAGAATCCGGGAACTTCCTACGAGCAGTACTTC
many	TRBV2	-	TRBJ2-7	CASSDVRGGTYEQYF	TGTGCCAGCAGTGATGTCAGGGGGGGGACCTACGAGCAGTACTTC
many	TRBV11-2	TRBD1	TRBJ1-2	CASSWGQGARGYTF	TGTGCCAGCAGCTGGGGACAGGGGGCGCGGGGCTACACCTTC
many	TRBV3-1	-	TRBJ2-7	CASSRGGLGLYEQYF	TGTGCCAGCAGCAGGGGGGGACTTGGATTATACGAGCAGTACTTC
-	TRBV3-1	-	TRBJ2-2	CASSQVPGELFF	TGTGCCAGCAGCCAAGTACCGGGGGAGCTGTTTTTT
many	TRBV7-9	-	TRBJ1-6	CASSDRDRWLNSPLHF	TGTGCCAGCAGCGACCGGGACCGATGGCTTAATTCACCCCTCCACTTT
many	TRBV6-2/TRBV6-3	-	TRBJ2-1	CASSYRDSLGQFF	TGTGCCAGCAGTTACCGGGACTCACTGGGGCAGTTCTTC
many	TRBV5-1	TRBD2	TRBJ2-7	CASSFYSGISYEQYF	TGCGCCAGCAGCTTTTATAGCGGGATCTCCTACGAGCAGTACTTC
-	TRBV19	-	TRBJ1-5	CASTEGGSYRPQHF	TGTGCCAGTACAGAGGGAGGAAGTTATCGGCCCCAGCATTTT
many	TRBV20-1	TRBD1	TRBJ1-6	CSAIWTGTSTILNSPLHF	TGCAGTGCTATTTGGACAGGAACGTCTACCATATTAAATTCACCCCTCCACTTT
many	TRBV6-2/TRBV6-3	-	TRBJ2-5	CASTGTRQETQYF	TGTGCCAGCACCGGGACGCGTCAAGAGACCCAGTACTTC
many	TRBV6-6	-	TRBJ1-5	CASSYPNFLSSNQPQHF	TGTGCCAGCAGTTACCCGAATTTTCTAAGTAGCAATCAGCCCCAGCATTTT
few	TRBV28	-	TRBJ2-1	CASSPTLGNEQFF	TGTGCCAGCAGTCCCACGCTAGGCAATGAGCAGTTCTTC
many	TRBV7-2	-	TRBJ2-7	CASSLVGGPSYEQYF	TGTGCCAGCAGCTTAGTTGGGGGACCCTCCTACGAGCAGTACTTC
many	TRBV19	-	TRBJ1-5	CASSIWSRQPQHF	TGTGCCAGTAGTATTTGGTCTAGGCAGCCCCAGCATTTT
many	TRBV20-1	TRBD2	TRBJ2-1	CSATSGREQFF	TGCAGTGCTACGAGCGGGAGGGAGCAGTTCTTC
many	TRBV5-6	TRBD2	TRBJ2-3	CASSLGTSGYSDTQYF	TGTGCCAGCAGCTTGGGGACTAGCGGTTATTCAGATACGCAGTATTTT
few	TRBV27	TRBD2	TRBJ2-1	CASSSPSGRGNEQFF	TGTGCCAGCAGTTCCCCCAGCGGGAGGGGGAATGAGCAGTTCTTC
many	TRBV10-3	-	TRBJ2-1	CAISEGDNEQFF	TGTGCCATCAGTGAGGGGGACAATGAGCAGTTCTTC
many	TRBV2	-	TRBJ1-4	CASGGFEKLFF	TGTGCCAGCGGGGGATTTGAAAAACTGTTTTTT
many	TRBV5-4	-	TRBJ2-7	CASSFKGSYEQYF	TGTGCCAGCAGCTTCAAGGGATCCTACGAGCAGTACTTC
few	TRBV28	TRBD1	TRBJ2-5	CASTDRDIQETQYF	TGTGCCAGCACGGACAGGGATATCCAAGAGACCCAGTACTTC
many	TRBV10-3	-	TRBJ2-1	CAISESQGGGDEQFF	TGTGCCATCAGTGAGTCTCAAGGGGGGGGAGATGAGCAGTTCTTC
many	TRBV15	-	TRBJ1-4	CATSRDMGLSSEKLFF	TGTGCCACCAGCAGAGATATGGGGCTTTCTAGTGAAAAACTGTTTTTT
many	TRBV29-1	-	TRBJ2-2	CSGEDRNTGELFF	TGCAGCGGAGAAGACAGGAACACCGGGGAGCTGTTTTTT
-	TRBV5-1	-	TRBJ1-1	CASSLTGIQNTEAFF	TGCGCCAGCAGCTTAACAGGTATCCAGAACACTGAAGCTTTCTTT
few	TRBV6-1	-	TRBJ2-3	CASSEVSGSTQYF	TGTGCCAGCAGTGAAGTTTCGGGGAGTACGCAGTATTTT
many	TRBV28	-	TRBJ2-5	CASSLWTKETQYF	TGTGCCAGCAGTCTTTGGACAAAAGAGACCCAGTACTTC
-	TRBV6-1	TRBD2	TRBJ2-1	CASSIMPGRSNEQFF	TGTGCCAGCAGTATCATGCCCGGGAGGAGCAATGAGCAGTTCTTC
many	TRBV6-6	TRBD1	TRBJ1-6	CASNQLQGAPASSPLHF	TGTGCCAGCAATCAGCTACAGGGGGCGCCGGCTAGCTCACCCCTCCACTTT
many	TRBV4-1	-	TRBJ2-5	CASSQEGGVETQYF	TGCGCCAGCAGCCAAGAAGGGGGGGTGGAGACCCAGTACTTC
-	TRBV18	-	TRBJ2-5	CASSPLSGPESQYF	TGTGCCAGCTCACCACTCTCCGGTCCCGAGTCCCAGTACTTC